These 28 T cell receptor beta chains were all obtained from the same sample, sequenced in a study of Ad26.COV2.S vaccination and SARS-CoV-2 variants. The treatment: some 19 received Ad26.COV2.S at low or high dose, single or two shots; 5 received placebo; per-sample allocation not given. Specimen acquisition occurred on day 63 following the initial vaccine or placebo injection. The table came from immunoSEQ multiplex PCR; TCRdb's copy has only in-frame clones and leaves some out. The table lists hundreds of thousands of clones, roughly 90% of them singletons. The sequenced sample was peripheral blood, obtained in a trial of Ad26.COV2.S vaccine versus placebo. The receptors were gathered from a person between 18 and 65 years old who received the Ad26.COV2.S COVID-19 vaccine or a placebo.

This CDR3 reads CASSFLQGGGYTIYF. CDR3 coding DNA: TGTGCCAGCAGCTTCCTACAGGGGGGAGGATACACCATATATTTT. The chain is built from TRBV7-2 and TRBJ1-3, with 8 bases lining up with TRBD1. The junction had 9 bases not matched to a gene; V was cut back by 3 bases and J by 8 bases. Germline values: CDR1 SGHTA, CDR2 FQGNSA. This CDR3 region has 15 residues.

This chain uses TRBV6-5 with TRBJ2-7, with TRBD2 matching 8 bases. Germline V gene sequence: CDR1 MNHEY, CDR2 SVGAGI. CDR3 length: 15 amino acids. The ends lost 8 bases at V and 0 bases at J; junction bases unmatched: 9. The CDR3 nucleotides read TGTGCCAGCTCGGGGGGGACGGCAAACTCCTACGAGCAGTACTTC. Protein sequence: CASSGGTANSYEQYF.

The chain links TRBV11-2 to TRBJ1-1, with D perhaps matching TRBD1 (5 bases). The germline CDR1 and CDR2 sequences are SGHAT and FQNNGV. This CDR3 comprises 15 residues. Trimming left V 3 bases short and J 4 bases short, with 15 bases between. The CDR3 protein is CASSFYGGGGTEAFF. CDR3 coding DNA: TGTGCCAGCAGCTTCTATGGGGGAGGTGGCACTGAAGCTTTCTTT.

The CDR3 spells CASSLGLVGYTQYF. In nucleotides, the CDR3 is TGTGCCAGCAGCTTAGGTCTGGTTGGGTATACGCAGTATTTT. The chain uses TRBV7-2 and TRBJ2-3; D remains unclear. The V gene lost 1 base and the J gene lost 7 bases, with 12 bases spanning the gap. CDR3 length equals 14 residues. In germline, CDR1 is SGHTA, CDR2 FQGNSA.

This clone was detected once. The rearrangement links TRBV19 to TRBJ1-2; the D is unclear. CDR3 length: 15 residues. V lost 5 bases and J 4 bases, leaving 17 bases between the germline ends. From germline, CDR1 is LNHDA and CDR2 SQIVND (reference sequence). CDR3 amino acids: CASSLVKGSSYGYTF. The CDR3 DNA sequence: TGTGCCAGTAGTCTCGTGAAGGGATCGTCCTATGGCTACACCTTC.

The rearrangement uses TRBV9 and TRBJ2-5; 7 bases are shared with TRBD1. V dropped 2 bases and J dropped 0; count of bases not matched to a gene: 7. Germline CDR1 is SGDLS and CDR2 is YYNGEE. The CDR3 runs to 16 residues. DNA of the CDR3: TGTGCCAGCAGCGTGTCGACAGGGAACTACCAAGAGACCCAGTACTTC. It encodes CASSVSTGNYQETQYF. The whole variable domain, remainder taken from reference TRBV9 and TRBJ2-5, is DSGVTQTPKHLITATGQRVTLRCSPRSGDLSVYWYQQSLDQGLQFLIQYYNGEERAKGNILERFSAQQFPDLHSELNLSSLELGDSALYFCASSVSTGNYQETQYFGPGTRLLVL.

The rearrangement joins TRBV29-1 to TRBJ1-1, with D perhaps TRBD1 (5 bases). The CDR3 is 13 amino acids. CDR1 is SQVTM and CDR2 is ANQGSEA in the germline V gene. The germline V and J ends were trimmed by 8 bases and 2 bases, with 15 bases remaining between them. The CDR3 sequence is CSFWGNQNTEAFF. The DNA for the CDR3 is TGCAGCTTTTGGGGGAACCAAAACACTGAAGCTTTCTTT.

This chain connects TRBV23-1 to TRBJ1-5; 8 positions match TRBD1. TRBV23-1 is recorded as an ORF, its role being uncertain. The CDR3 is made up of 14 amino acids. Losses at the gene ends were 6 bases for V and 4 bases for J; bases not matched to a gene: 5. CDR3 region: CASSRDRLNQPQHF. The CDR3 coding sequence is TGCGCCAGCAGCCGGGACAGGCTTAATCAGCCCCAGCATTTT.

The rearrangement joins TRBV18 to TRBJ2-1, with a possible D match to TRBD2 (6 bases). CDR1 and CDR2 from the germline V gene are KGHSH and LQKENI. Trimming removed 3 bases at V and 16 bases at J, with 19 bases between. This CDR3 contains 13 residues. The CDR3 protein is CASSPQLGEAFFF. The CDR3 bases are TGTGCCAGCTCACCCCAATTAGGGGAGGCCTTTTTCTTC.

The chain links TRBV27 to TRBJ2-2; D not resolved. This CDR3 has 11 residues. CDR1 MNHEY and CDR2 SMNVEV come from the germline V gene (reference sequence). V lost 11 bases to trimming and J lost 7 bases, with 11 bases between them. CDR3 bases: TGTGCCTGCAAACGCGGCGGGGAGCTGTTTTTT. Protein: CACKRGGELFF.

The chain uses TRBV18 and TRBJ1-5; D remains ambiguous. The V end was cut by 5 bases, the J end by 0 bases, with 8 bases between. Germline CDR1 is KGHSH and CDR2 is LQKENI. The CDR3 sequence is 14 residues long. The CDR3 DNA follows: TGTGCCAGCTCAGCTGCATCTAGCAATCAGCCCCAGCATTTT. This encodes CASSAASSNQPQHF.

The V and J genes are TRBV5-1 and TRBJ2-7; no definite D call. Per the germline V gene, CDR1 is SGHRS and CDR2 is YFSETQ. Deletions cut 0 bases from V and 3 bases from J, with 10 bases between. The CDR3 covers 14 residues. This chain's CDR3 is CASSLETVYYEQYF. The CDR3 DNA reads as TGCGCCAGCAGCTTGGAGACGGTTTACTACGAGCAGTACTTC.

The rearrangement links TRBV10-3 to TRBJ1-2; D unresolved. The V end lost 2 bases, the J end lost 4 bases, and 8 bases lay between the germline ends. Per the germline V gene, CDR1 is ENHRY and CDR2 is SYGVKD. The CDR3 is made up of 13 amino acids. The CDR3 sequence: CAISEPGSYGYTF. DNA for the CDR3: TGTGCCATCAGTGAGCCGGGATCCTATGGCTACACCTTC.

The chain carries TRBV6-5 and TRBJ1-1, with D unresolved. Germline CDR1 and CDR2: MNHEY and SVGAGI. The CDR3 extends over 13 amino acids. Trimming cost V 2 bases and J 7 bases, with 11 bases left between them. Written as DNA, the CDR3 is TGTGCCAGCAGTTACCGATCGGGGTTTGAAGCTTTCTTT. Protein: CASSYRSGFEAFF.

This clone was found once. V usage is TRBV27 and J usage is TRBJ2-7, with a tentative D call TRBD1 (6 bases). Deletions cut 3 bases from V and 2 bases from J, with 11 bases between. Germline CDR1 MNHEY, CDR2 SMNVEV (reference sequence). The CDR3 has 14 residues. The CDR3 sequence is CASSFGQNTYEQYF. As DNA, the CDR3 is TGTGCCAGCAGTTTCGGACAGAACACCTACGAGCAGTACTTC.

The J gene is TRBJ2-7, the V gene TRBV7-2, with TRBD1 identical over 7 bases. Germline V lookup: CDR1 SGHTA, CDR2 FQGNSA. Trimming at V came to 1 base and at J to 4 bases, leaving 7 bases not matched to a gene. This CDR3 has 15 amino acids. CDR3 residues: CASSLVGTEKYEQYF. Written as DNA, the CDR3 is TGTGCCAGCAGCTTAGTTGGGACAGAGAAATACGAGCAGTACTTC.

This chain joins TRBV19 and TRBJ2-7; D is possibly TRBD1 or TRBD2 (6 bases each). There are 16 residues in the CDR3. V gave up 2 bases and J gave up 1 base, with 15 bases separating them. The germline V gene has CDR1 LNHDA and CDR2 SQIVND (reference sequence). The CDR3 here is CASSIRGAGQSYEQYF. CDR3 bases: TGTGCCAGTAGTATAAGGGGGGCAGGACAGTCCTACGAGCAGTACTTC.

The chain joins TRBV10-1 to TRBJ2-1; 7 bases are shared with TRBD2. The germline gives CDR1 WNHNN, CDR2 SYGVQD (reference sequence). This CDR3 comprises 11 residues. J was trimmed by 12 bases and V by 9 bases; bases with no gene match: 8. CDR3 region: CARKAGESQFF. In nucleotides, the CDR3 is TGCGCCAGAAAGGCGGGAGAGTCGCAGTTCTTC.

Regarding this clone: This specimen includes other DNA sequences encoding the same CDR3. V usage is TRBV7-2 and J usage is TRBJ2-7; D is possibly TRBD2 (6 bases). Per the germline V gene, CDR1 is SGHTA and CDR2 is FQGNSA. Trimming shortened V by 1 base and J by 4 bases, and 8 bases separated the two germline ends. The CDR3 contains 13 residues. The CDR3 bases are TGTGCCAGCAGCTTAGGTGCGGGGTACGAGCAGTACTTC. Amino acid sequence: CASSLGAGYEQYF.

The chain has TRBV18 and TRBJ1-3; 8 positions agree with TRBD1. V was pared by 1 base and J by 4 bases, with 3 bases of the junction left unmatched. The germline CDR1 and CDR2 sequences are KGHSH and LQKENI. CDR3 size: 15 residues. The CDR3 DNA reads TGTGCCAGCTCACCACGACAGGGGCAAGGAAACACCATATATTTT. As protein: CASSPRQGQGNTIYF.

This chain connects TRBV18 to TRBJ2-3, with 12 nucleotides matching TRBD2. The CDR3 is made up of 16 amino acids. Germline V gives CDR1 KGHSH, CDR2 LQKENI. J gave up 5 bases and V 3 bases, and 6 bases lay outside the gene matches. The CDR3 DNA is TGTGCCAGCTCACCCCGACTAGCGGGGGAAGGAGATACGCAGTATTTT. It yields the protein CASSPRLAGEGDTQYF.

V is TRBV6-5 and J is TRBJ2-2; D possibly corresponds to TRBD1 (6 bases). Between the trimmed V and J ends, which lost 8 bases and 2 bases, there was a span of 6 bases. The CDR3 runs to 12 residues. CDR1 and CDR2 from the germline V gene are MNHEY and SVGAGI. CDR3 sequence: CASGTNTGELFF. CDR3 coding DNA: TGTGCCAGCGGGACAAACACCGGGGAGCTGTTTTTT.

The chain uses TRBV24-1 and TRBJ2-1; D unresolved. The V gene's germline CDR1 is KGHDR and CDR2 SFDVKD. The CDR3 sequence is 15 residues long. V was trimmed by 1 base and J by 5 bases, leaving 11 bases between them. CDR3 sequence reads: CATSDFVGAHNEQFF. CDR3 DNA sequence: TGTGCCACCAGTGATTTCGTAGGCGCTCACAATGAGCAGTTCTTC.

The chain joins TRBV9 to TRBJ1-2; no definite D call. Germline V gene sequence: CDR1 SGDLS, CDR2 YYNGEE. Between the trimmed V and J ends, which lost 0 bases and 4 bases, there was a span of 10 bases. CDR3 length: 14 amino acids. CDR3 sequence reads: CASSVVGIFYGYTF. The CDR3 DNA reads TGTGCCAGCAGCGTAGTAGGAATCTTCTATGGCTACACCTTC.

This chain uses TRBV6-5 with TRBJ2-7, with 7 bases aligning to TRBD1. CDR3 length: 13 residues. Germline V gene data show CDR1 as MNHEY and CDR2 as SVGAGI. Trimming cost V 6 bases and J 6 bases; bases outside gene matches: 8. CDR3 amino acids: CASRETGYPEQYF. CDR3 nucleotide sequence: TGTGCCAGCAGAGAGACAGGGTACCCCGAGCAGTACTTC.

This rearrangement joins TRBV29-1 to TRBJ2-2, with unresolved D. In germline, CDR1 is SQVTM, CDR2 ANQGSEA. The CDR3 covers 12 residues. V lost 4 bases, J lost 2 bases, and 5 bases lay in between. The CDR3 loop reads CSVGQNTGELFF. In nucleotides, the CDR3 is TGCAGCGTTGGGCAAAACACCGGGGAGCTGTTTTTT.

The chain employs TRBV6-5 and TRBJ1-5; tentatively, D is TRBD1 (5 bases). The CDR3 runs to 13 residues. Germline CDR1 is MNHEY and CDR2 is SVGAGI. V shed 6 bases and J shed 6 bases, with 12 bases lying between them. The CDR3 coding sequence is TGTGCCAGCAGGGAGGGGCTCGGTCAGCCCCAGCATTTT. Amino acid sequence: CASREGLGQPQHF.

This clone was detected only a few times. The DNA of the CDR3 is TGTGCCAGCAGCTTGGGGCAGGGAAATGAAGCTTTCTTT. Translation: CASSLGQGNEAFF. This chain connects TRBV5-4 to TRBJ1-1, with D possibly TRBD1 on 5 matching bases. Germline values: CDR1 SGHNT, CDR2 YYREEE (reference sequence). The CDR3 sequence is 13 residues long. Trimming stripped 0 bases from V and 7 bases from J, with 10 bases between.